This TCR beta chain was found in a study of human T cells and chemical hapten exposure. This clonotype was picked up many times. The V gene's germline CDR1 is LGHNA and CDR2 YNFKEQ. The CDR3 is made up of 14 amino acids. J was trimmed by 9 bases and V by 0 bases; bases with no gene match: 3. As for time point: patch test 1, 2 weeks after DPC sensitization. Treatment: therapeutic diphenylcyclopropenone sensitization with weekly scalp DPC. TCRdb called the RACE reads again in MiXCR, with one record for every CDR3 protein. The table records fewer than 60,000 distinct CDR3 sequences, less than 9.5% of them present only once.

The specimen was whole blood, collected in connection with sensitization to the hapten diphenylcyclopropenone (DPC). The chain carries TRBV4-2 and TRBJ1-4; 8 bases are a match to TRBD1. The sequence came from a woman in her forties or fifties with alopecia areata. Some clones in this sample may be carry-over from other donors' samples. The CDR3 DNA follows: TGTGCCAGCAGCCAAGATCCAGGGGGCCAAAAACTGTTTTTT. It specifies CASSQDPGGQKLFF.